Listed here are 5 T cell receptor beta chains from one sample, sequenced in a study of PD-1 blockade in classical Hodgkin lymphoma. The sample's time point: cycle 4 day 1 (C4D1), after more than five weeks of nivolumab. Relapse after autologous stem cell transplantation occurred in every patient, and brentuximab vedotin exposure varied. Using immunoSEQ multiplex PCR, the repertoire was profiled, and TCRdb retains in-frame clones only, with some absent. The data show 50,000 or so clones, with about 80% seen just once and approximately 12% held by the top ten. This specimen consisted of peripheral blood mononuclear cells (PBMCs), obtained before the fourth cycle of nivolumab. Receptor source: a human donor with classical Hodgkin lymphoma.

This clone has just one count. The V gene is TRBV28, the J gene TRBJ2-5; 8 bases agree with TRBD2. The J call may be incorrect, as the DNA end agrees better with TRBJ2-7. Germline CDR1 and CDR2: MDHEN and SYDVKM. CDR3 length equals 14 residues. CDR3 sequence reads: CASSTLAALYEQYF. The CDR3 bases are TGTGCCAGCAGTACACTAGCGGCACTTTACGAGCAGTACTTC.

The chain employs TRBV28 and TRBJ2-7; 11 bases are shared with TRBD2. The germline V gene encodes CDR1 MDHEN and CDR2 SYDVKM. With V trimmed by 5 bases and J by 5 bases, 8 bases remained unmatched. CDR3 length: 15 amino acids. The CDR3 here is CASSLTSGSEHEQYF. The CDR3 bases are TGTGCCAGCAGTCTTACTAGCGGGAGTGAGCACGAGCAGTACTTC.

This clone occurred once. The genes are TRBV7-9 and TRBJ2-1, with no clear D. CDR1 is SEHNR, CDR2 FQNEAQ, per germline (reference sequence). V gave up 5 bases and J gave up 5 bases, with 16 bases separating them. The CDR3 is 15 amino acids. The CDR3 here is CASSRSENFNNEQFF. The CDR3, as DNA: TGTGCCAGCAGCCGAAGCGAAAACTTCAACAATGAGCAGTTCTTC.

The chain recombines TRBV30 with TRBJ1-5, with D perhaps matching TRBD1 (5 bases). The V and J ends lost 1 base and 7 bases respectively, with 11 bases between them. The germline V gene encodes CDR1 GTSNPN and CDR2 SVGIG (reference sequence). The length of the CDR3 is 13 residues. The chain's CDR3 is CAWSGQAGQPQHF. The CDR3 DNA reads TGTGCCTGGAGTGGGCAGGCAGGGCAGCCCCAGCATTTT.

The chain combines TRBV6-1 with TRBJ2-1; tentatively, D is TRBD1 (5 bases). V was pared by 2 bases and J by 7 bases, with 15 bases between. From germline, CDR1 is MNHNS and CDR2 SASEGT. This CDR3 is built from 15 residues. CDR3 in DNA: TGTGCCAGCAGTGAACAGGGAAAGGCTAGGAATGAGCAGTTCTTC. This sequence encodes CASSEQGKARNEQFF.